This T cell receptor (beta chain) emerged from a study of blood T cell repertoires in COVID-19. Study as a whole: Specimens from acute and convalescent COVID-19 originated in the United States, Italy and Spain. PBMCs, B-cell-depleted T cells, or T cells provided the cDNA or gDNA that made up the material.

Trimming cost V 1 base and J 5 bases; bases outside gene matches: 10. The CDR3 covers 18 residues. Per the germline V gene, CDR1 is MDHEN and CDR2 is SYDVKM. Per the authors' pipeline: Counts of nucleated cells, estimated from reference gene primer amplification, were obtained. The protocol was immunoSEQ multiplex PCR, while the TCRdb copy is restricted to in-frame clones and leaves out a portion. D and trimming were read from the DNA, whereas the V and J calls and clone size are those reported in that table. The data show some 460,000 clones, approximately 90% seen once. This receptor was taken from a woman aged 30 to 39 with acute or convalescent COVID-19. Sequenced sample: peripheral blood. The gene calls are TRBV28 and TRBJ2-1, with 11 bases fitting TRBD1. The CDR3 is CASSLFILRDRGNNEQFF. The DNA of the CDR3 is TGTGCCAGCAGTTTATTCATTCTCCGGGACAGGGGGAACAATGAGCAGTTCTTC.